This T cell receptor beta chain was documented in a study of CDR3 diversity in severe acne (dated by TCRdb to between 2018 and 2021). On this clonotype itself: Its cognate antigen has yet to be identified. No base-level quality is on record; no much larger clone is a single base apart.

The CDR3, cysteine through phenylalanine, is 12 amino acids long. Only the CDR3 part of the read is kept: 36 bases, read in frame from the first base. The germline V gene (reference sequence) supplies CDR1 DFQATT and CDR2 SNEGSKA. The library came from PCR. TCRdb names Illumina HiSeq 2000 as the instrument used. TCRdb reprocessing: public reads trimmed at Q25 with fastp, clones called with MiXCR, in-frame beta chains kept. CDR3 protein duplicates are merged, each entry listing the most common genes and DNA. This sample is represented by some 84,000 distinct CDR3 sequences; around 50% of them were singletons. Over 9.5% of the sample comes from the top ten.

The source material was blood. The TCR was taken from a male donor in good health, serving as a control. The chain employs TRBV20-1 and TRBJ2-5; the junction holds 7 bases that match TRBD1. The CDR3 region has the sequence CAVRGNYETQYF. The nucleotide sequence reads TGCGCCGTCAGGGGGAACTACGAGACCCAGTACTTC.